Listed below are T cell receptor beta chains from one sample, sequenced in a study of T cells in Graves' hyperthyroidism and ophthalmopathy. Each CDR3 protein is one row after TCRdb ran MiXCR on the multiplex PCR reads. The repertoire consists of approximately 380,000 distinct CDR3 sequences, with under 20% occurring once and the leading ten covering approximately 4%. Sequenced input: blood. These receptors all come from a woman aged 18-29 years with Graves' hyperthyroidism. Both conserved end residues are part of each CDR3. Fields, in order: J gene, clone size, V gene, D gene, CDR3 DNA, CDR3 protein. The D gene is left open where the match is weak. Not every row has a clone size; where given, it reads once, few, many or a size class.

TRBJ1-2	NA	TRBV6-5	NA	TGTGCCAGCAGTTCCTTAGACGGCGTCTATGGCTACACCTTC	CASSSLDGVYGYTF
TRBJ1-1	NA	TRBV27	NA	TGTGCCAGCATCCCGGTTCTTGGGGGGACTGAAGCTTTCTTT	CASIPVLGGTEAFF
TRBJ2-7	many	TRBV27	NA	TGTGCCAGCAGTTTATCGAGCAGGGCGGACGAGCAGTACTTC	CASSLSSRADEQYF
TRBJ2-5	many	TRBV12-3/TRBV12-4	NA	TGTGCCAGCAGTTTTAGTCTGGGAGGGGGCGGAGAGACCCAGTACTTC	CASSFSLGGGGETQYF
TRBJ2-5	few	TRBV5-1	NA	TGCGCCAGCCGTGAGGCAGAGACCCAGTACTTC	CASREAETQYF
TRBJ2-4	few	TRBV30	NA	TGTGCCTGGGACCCGGGACTGAGAGTAGCCAAAAACATTCAGTACTTC	CAWDPGLRVAKNIQYF
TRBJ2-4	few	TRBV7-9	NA	TGTGCCAGCAGCCATTGGGGGGGCGAAGGCATTCAGTACTTC	CASSHWGGEGIQYF
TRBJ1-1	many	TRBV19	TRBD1	TGTGCCAGTAGCAATCAGTGGCCCGGGACAGCGAACACTGAAGCTTTCTTT	CASSNQWPGTANTEAFF
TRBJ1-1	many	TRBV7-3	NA	TGTGCCAGCAGCTTAGCCAGACTGAACACTGAAGCTTTCTTT	CASSLARLNTEAFF
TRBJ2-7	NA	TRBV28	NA	TGTGCCAGCAAACGACTCTCCTCAAGGTACGAGCAGTACTTC	CASKRLSSRYEQYF
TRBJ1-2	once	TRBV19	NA	TGTGCCAGTAGTACCCAGCACACGACGGAGTATGGCTACACCTTC	CASSTQHTTEYGYTF
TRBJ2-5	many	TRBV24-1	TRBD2	TGTGCCACCAGTGATTCCCGGACTAGCGGGGGTTTCGAGACCCAGTACTTC	CATSDSRTSGGFETQYF
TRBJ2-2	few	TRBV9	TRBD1	TGTGCCAGCAGCGTAGTACAGGGGGTTGGTTCCGGGGAGCTGTTTTTT	CASSVVQGVGSGELFF
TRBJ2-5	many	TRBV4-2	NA	TGTGCCAGCAGCCAAGATCGGACCGGGGTCAAGACCCAGTACTTC	CASSQDRTGVKTQYF
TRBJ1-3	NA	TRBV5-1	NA	TGCGCCAGCAGCGCGGGAGATCTCTCTGGAAACACCATATATTTT	CASSAGDLSGNTIYF
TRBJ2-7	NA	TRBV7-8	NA	TGTGCCAGCAGCTTAGAACGGGTTGCCTACGAGCAGTACTTC	CASSLERVAYEQYF
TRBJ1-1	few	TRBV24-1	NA	TGTGCCACCAGTGATTTTGGACCCAGGGGGAACACTGAAGCTTTCTTT	CATSDFGPRGNTEAFF
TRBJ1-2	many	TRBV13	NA	TGTGCCAGCAGCCGCGCGAATCAGGGCTACACCTTC	CASSRANQGYTF
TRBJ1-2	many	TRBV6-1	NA	TGTGCCAGCACCGGGACTTTTGACTATGGCTACACCTTC	CASTGTFDYGYTF
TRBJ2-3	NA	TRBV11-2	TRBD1	TGTGCCGGAGGACAGGGGCTTGGAGATACGCAGTATTTT	CAGGQGLGDTQYF
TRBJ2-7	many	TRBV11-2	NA	TGTGCCAGCAGCTTAGAGGTTTCATGGCCCTACGAGCAGTACTTC	CASSLEVSWPYEQYF
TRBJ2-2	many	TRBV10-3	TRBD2	TGTGCCATCAGTGGAAGCGGGGGAACCGGGGAGCTGTTTTTT	CAISGSGGTGELFF
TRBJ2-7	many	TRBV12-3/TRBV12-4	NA	TGTGCCAGCAGTAACAGGGAAGCGCAGTACTTC	CASSNREAQYF
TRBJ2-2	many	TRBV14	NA	TGTGCCATCCCAAAAAAAAACGACATTAGTGACACCGGGGAGCTGTTTTTT	CAIPKKNDISDTGELFF
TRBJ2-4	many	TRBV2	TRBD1	TGTGCCACCCAGACAGGGAGCGAGGGGGTCAAAAACATTCAGTACTTC	CATQTGSEGVKNIQYF
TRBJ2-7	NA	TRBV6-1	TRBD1	TGTGCCAGCAGTGAAGCGCTTGGGACAGGGTTTAGCTACGAGCAGTACTTC	CASSEALGTGFSYEQYF
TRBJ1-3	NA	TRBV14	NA	TGTGCCAGCAGCCAATATGAGGGGTCGCCTGGAAACACCATATATTTT	CASSQYEGSPGNTIYF
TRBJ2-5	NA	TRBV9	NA	TGTGCCAGCAGCGTAGCTGCAGGGCTCCAAGAGACCCAGTACTTC	CASSVAAGLQETQYF
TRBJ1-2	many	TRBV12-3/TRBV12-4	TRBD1	TGTGCCAGCAGACAAGGGGGCAGAGCATATGGCTACACCTTC	CASRQGGRAYGYTF
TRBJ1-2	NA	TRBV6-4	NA	TGTGCCAGCAGTGACGTCTCTCCAGGTACGGGCTACACCTTC	CASSDVSPGTGYTF
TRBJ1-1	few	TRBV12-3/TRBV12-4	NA	TGTGCCAGCAGTTCTCGGAAAAACACTGAAGCTTTCTTT	CASSSRKNTEAFF
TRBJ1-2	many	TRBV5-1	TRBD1	TGCGCCAGCAGCTTGGATGGGACAGGGGGCATCTATGGCTACACCTTC	CASSLDGTGGIYGYTF
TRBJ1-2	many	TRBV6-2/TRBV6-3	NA	TGTGCCAGCAGTTACCCGGGGCAGGGCTACACCTTC	CASSYPGQGYTF
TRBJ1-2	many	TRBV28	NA	TGTGCCAGCAGTTTATATTCTAACTATGGCTACACCTTC	CASSLYSNYGYTF
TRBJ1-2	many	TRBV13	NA	TGTGCCAGCAGCAGGGGGTCCGGCGGGAGCTATGGCTACACCTTC	CASSRGSGGSYGYTF
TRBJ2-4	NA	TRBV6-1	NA	TGTGCCAGCAGTCCCCGGGACTTAACGGGAAACATTCAGTACTTC	CASSPRDLTGNIQYF
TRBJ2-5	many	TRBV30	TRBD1	TGTGCCTGGAGCGCCGGGACCTCAATACCAGGGGGCAAAGAGACCCAGTACTTC	CAWSAGTSIPGGKETQYF
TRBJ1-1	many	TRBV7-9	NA	TGTGCCAGCAGCTTAACCGCTGAAGCTTTCTTT	CASSLTAEAFF
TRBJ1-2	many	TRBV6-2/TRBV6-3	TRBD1	TGTGCCAGCAGTCCCCTGGGGACAGGGGTTAACTATGGCTACACCTTC	CASSPLGTGVNYGYTF
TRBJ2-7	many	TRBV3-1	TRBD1	TGTGCCAGCAGGTTCCGACAGGGACCCTACTACGAGCAGTACTTC	CASRFRQGPYYEQYF
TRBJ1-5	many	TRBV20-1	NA	TGCAGTGCAGAACCGGACAGCAGCCTAAATCAGCCCCAGCATTTT	CSAEPDSSLNQPQHF
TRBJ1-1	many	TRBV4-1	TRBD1	TGCGCCAGCAGCCATTTCTTCCGGGACAGGGTCCCTGAAGCTTTCTTT	CASSHFFRDRVPEAFF
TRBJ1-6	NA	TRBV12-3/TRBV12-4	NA	TGTGCCAGCAGCCGGAAGAGCCCCTATAATTCACCCCTCCACTTT	CASSRKSPYNSPLHF
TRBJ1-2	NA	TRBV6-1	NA	TGTGCCACCCACCCAAGGGGGGGCTATGGCTACACCTTC	CATHPRGGYGYTF
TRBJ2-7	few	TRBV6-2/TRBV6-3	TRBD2	TGTGCCAGCAGGCAACTAGCGGGAGTGTACGAGCAGTACTTC	CASRQLAGVYEQYF
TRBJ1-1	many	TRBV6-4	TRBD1	TGTGCCAGCAGTGGGGTGTACAGGGGGCCGGCTTTCTTT	CASSGVYRGPAFF
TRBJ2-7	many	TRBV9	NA	TGTGCCAGCAGCGTACAGGACGGCGAGCAGTACTTC	CASSVQDGEQYF
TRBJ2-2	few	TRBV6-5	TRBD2	TGTGCCTGCAGTTACTCCAACGGGGGGGTCGGGGAGCTGTTTTTT	CACSYSNGGVGELFF
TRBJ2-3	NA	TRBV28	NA	TGTGCCAGCACTTACGAACCTAATACGCAGTATTTT	CASTYEPNTQYF
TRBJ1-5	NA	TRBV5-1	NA	TGCGCCAGCAGCTTGGGGGCCACGGGGGCCGATCAGCCCCAGCATTTT	CASSLGATGADQPQHF
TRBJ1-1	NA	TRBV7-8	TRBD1	TGTGCCAGCAGCCCAGGGGGCTCGGGCACTGAAGCTTTCTTT	CASSPGGSGTEAFF
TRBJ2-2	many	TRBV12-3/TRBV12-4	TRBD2	TGTGCCAGCGGACGTTTAGCGGGGGGCTCCGGGGAGCTGTTTTTT	CASGRLAGGSGELFF
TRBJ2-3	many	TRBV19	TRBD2	TGTGCCAGTAGTATGGGCGGGGGGCGAACAGATACGCAGTATTTT	CASSMGGGRTDTQYF
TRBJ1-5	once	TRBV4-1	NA	TGCGCCAGCAGCCAATTTCCCTCTGGAGGGTTAAGGGGCAATCAGCCCCAGCATTTT	CASSQFPSGGLRGNQPQHF
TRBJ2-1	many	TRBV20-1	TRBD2	TGCAGTGCTAGAGATCAGGCGGGGGTTAGCTCCTACAATGAGCAGTTCTTC	CSARDQAGVSSYNEQFF
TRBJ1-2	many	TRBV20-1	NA	TGCAGTGCTAGAGAGGGGGACTATGGCTACACCTTC	CSAREGDYGYTF
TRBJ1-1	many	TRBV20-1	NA	TGCAGTGCCCCTCGGGCCCCCGGAGCTTTCTTT	CSAPRAPGAFF
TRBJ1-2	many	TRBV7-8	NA	TGTGCCAGCAGCTTCGAGGTGAACTATGGCTACACCTTC	CASSFEVNYGYTF
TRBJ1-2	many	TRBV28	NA	TGTGCCAGCAGCCCACAACTCTATGGCTACACCTTC	CASSPQLYGYTF